The 32 T cell receptor beta chains listed next were all sequenced from one sample in a study of blood T cell repertoires in COVID-19. TCRdb's copy holds only in-frame clones and misses some; the assay was immunoSEQ multiplex PCR. The sample has about 230,000 clones, 84% seen once. Input material: peripheral blood. These receptors all stem from a woman in her thirties or forties who had recovered from COVID-19.

This rearrangement joins TRBV6-5 to TRBJ1-1, with D perhaps TRBD1 (6 bases). CDR1 and CDR2 from the germline V gene are MNHEY and SVGAGI. The CDR3 loop spans 12 amino acids. Trimming took off 8 bases at V and 8 bases at J, with 15 bases between the two ends. CDR3 sequence reads: CASLGNRDEAFF. The CDR3 nucleotides are TGTGCCAGCTTGGGGAACAGGGACGAAGCTTTCTTT.

This clone was observed a single time. This chain connects TRBV18 to TRBJ2-5; 7 bases match TRBD2. Germline assignment: CDR1 KGHSH and CDR2 LQKENI. The length of the CDR3 is 16 residues. The junction had 10 bases not matched to a gene; V was cut back by 5 bases and J by 1 base. CDR3 sequence (DNA): TGTGCCAGCTCATCCCTAGCGGCCGGGCCCCAAGAGACCCAGTACTTC. It yields the protein CASSSLAAGPQETQYF.

The chain has TRBV3-1 (or the pseudogene TRBV3-2) and TRBJ1-5; TRBD1 agrees at 10 bases. Germline CDR1 reads LGHDT; CDR2 reads YNNKEL (reference sequence). The CDR3 sequence is 13 residues long. Unmatched junction bases numbered 1, after V lost 5 bases and J lost 6 bases. The CDR3 nucleotides are TGTGCCAGCAGCAGGGACAGGGGTCAGCCCCAGCATTTT. It is translated as CASSRDRGQPQHF.

The rearrangement uses TRBV19 and TRBJ2-3; 16 bases fit TRBD2. Germline loops: CDR1 LNHDA, CDR2 SQIVND (reference sequence). Unmatched junction bases numbered 7, after V lost 5 bases and J lost 5 bases. The CDR3 spans 17 residues. CDR3 DNA: TGTGCCAGTAGTGCCGGGACTAGCGGGGGGGCCAGAGATACGCAGTATTTT. The encoded protein is CASSAGTSGGARDTQYF. The whole variable domain, filled in from reference TRBV19 and TRBJ2-3, reads DGGITQSPKYLFRKEGQNVTLSCEQNLNHDAMYWYRQDPGQGLRLIYYSQIVNDFQKGDIAEGYSVSREKKESFPLTVTSAQKNPTAFYLCASSAGTSGGARDTQYFGPGTRLTVL.

The chain uses TRBV28 and TRBJ2-7; 7 bases are a match to TRBD1. The CDR3 spans 13 residues. The germline V gene encodes CDR1 MDHEN and CDR2 SYDVKM. Losses at the gene ends were 10 bases for V and 2 bases for J; bases not matched to a gene: 8. The CDR3 bases are TGTGCCACGCTCCGGGACAGTACCTACGAGCAGTACTTC. This encodes CATLRDSTYEQYF.

The chain uses TRBV7-3 and TRBJ2-1, with a possible D match to TRBD1 (6 bases). The CDR3 is 12 residues long. The V end was cut by 5 bases, the J end by 12 bases, with 14 bases between. Germline V gives CDR1 SGHTA, CDR2 FQGTGA. The DNA of the CDR3 is TGTGCCAGCAGCAAACAGGGAAGTGGGCAGTTCTTC. Its protein product is CASSKQGSGQFF. The whole variable domain, remainder taken from reference TRBV7-3 and TRBJ2-1, is GAGVSQTPSNKVTEKGKYVELRCDPISGHTALYWYRQSLGQGPEFLIYFQGTGAADDSGLPNDRFFAVRPEGSVSTLKIQRTERGDSAVYLCASSKQGSGQFFGPGTRLTVL.

V usage is TRBV9 and J usage is TRBJ2-5; 7 nucleotides match TRBD1. Germline loops: CDR1 SGDLS, CDR2 YYNGEE. The V segment lost 1 base and the J segment 5 bases; nucleotides outside the gene matches: 5. The CDR3 is made up of 14 amino acids. In DNA form, the CDR3 reads TGTGCCAGCAGCGTAAAGGGGGCCCGGGAGACCCAGTACTTC. Translating it yields CASSVKGARETQYF.

V usage is TRBV19 and J usage is TRBJ2-7; D is unclear. Germline-derived CDR1 and CDR2 are LNHDA and SQIVND (reference sequence). The length of the CDR3 is 11 residues. Trimming removed 3 bases from V and 10 bases from J, with 10 bases in between. CDR3 nucleotides: TGTGCCAGTAGTATTGGCCAGATACAGTACTTC. Its translation is CASSIGQIQYF.

The chain recombines TRBV7-9 with TRBJ2-7, with 7 positions matching TRBD1. The CDR3 is 13 amino acids. Trimming took 5 bases from V and 3 from J; bases not matched to a gene: 4. Germline V lookup: CDR1 SEHNR, CDR2 FQNEAQ (reference sequence). In DNA, the CDR3 is TGTGCCAGCAGCCCCAACAGGGGCTACGAGCAGTACTTC. Protein: CASSPNRGYEQYF.

The rearrangement links TRBV21-1 to TRBJ1-2; no DNA check was done on the table's D call, TRBD1. TRBV21-1 is annotated as a pseudogene. This CDR3 is built from 14 residues. CDR3 sequence (DNA): TGTGCCAGCAGCAAAGCCCGGGACAGGGATGGCTACACCTTC. Translating gives CASSKARDRDGYTF.

The gene calls are TRBV27 and TRBJ1-2; D gene ambiguous. V was trimmed by 5 bases and J by 8 bases, leaving 21 bases between them. Germline-derived CDR1 and CDR2 are MNHEY and SMNVEV (reference sequence). This CDR3 is built from 15 residues. CDR3 protein: CASSLAPGDVRGYTF. CDR3 DNA sequence: TGTGCCAGCAGTCTAGCCCCCGGAGATGTCCGGGGCTACACCTTC.

The chain couples TRBV25-1 to TRBJ2-2; TRBD2 aligns across 7 bases. Trimming removed 8 bases from V and 5 bases from J; junction bases left unmatched: 8. This CDR3 has 14 residues. CDR1 and CDR2 from the germline V gene are MGHDK and SYGVNS. The CDR3 loop is CASGGTIGTGELFF. The CDR3 nucleotides are TGTGCCAGCGGCGGGACTATAGGGACCGGGGAGCTGTTTTTT.

V usage is TRBV19 and J usage is TRBJ2-5; 13 bases are shared with TRBD2. V shed 3 bases and J 8 bases; nucleotides not matched to a gene: 3. Germline CDR1 LNHDA, CDR2 SQIVND (reference sequence). The CDR3 sequence is 14 residues long. The CDR3 nucleotides read TGTGCCAGTAGTATCCGGACTAGCGGGGGAACCCAGTACTTC. Its translation is CASSIRTSGGTQYF.

This clone was counted only a few times. Other DNA sequences of this sample code for an identical CDR3. The V gene is TRBV19, the J gene TRBJ1-4, with 9 bases matching TRBD1. There are 14 residues in the CDR3. Trimming at V came to 8 bases and at J to 8 bases, leaving 9 bases not matched to a gene. Looked up from germline, CDR1 is LNHDA and CDR2 is SQIVND (reference sequence). CDR3 nucleotides: TGTGCCAGTTCTACACAGGGGGCAGGGGAAAAACTGTTTTTT. Translating gives CASSTQGAGEKLFF. Combining the CDR3 with reference TRBV19 and TRBJ1-4 gives the whole variable domain DGGITQSPKYLFRKEGQNVTLSCEQNLNHDAMYWYRQDPGQGLRLIYYSQIVNDFQKGDIAEGYSVSREKKESFPLTVTSAQKNPTAFYLCASSTQGAGEKLFFGSGTQLSVL.

This CDR3 reads CASSSGTGSQPQHF. CDR3 DNA: TGTGCCAGCAGCTCCGGGACAGGGAGTCAGCCCCAGCATTTT. The chain combines TRBV7-2 with TRBJ1-5, with 9 bases that match TRBD1. The CDR3 runs 14 residues. Trimming cost V 4 bases and J 6 bases; bases outside gene matches: 4. Germline-derived CDR1 and CDR2 are SGHTA and FQGNSA.

The chain carries TRBV15 and TRBJ2-3, with 7 bases aligning to TRBD2. V was pared by 9 bases and J by 1 base, with 4 bases of the junction left unmatched. Germline V gene lookup returns CDR1 LNHNV and CDR2 YYDKDF (reference sequence). The CDR3 runs 13 residues. The CDR3 spells CATTLAGTDTQYF. CDR3 DNA sequence: TGTGCCACAACTCTAGCGGGCACAGATACGCAGTATTTT.

The chain recombines TRBV10-3 with TRBJ1-2, with a tentative D call TRBD1 (6 bases). Germline CDR1 ENHRY, CDR2 SYGVKD. The CDR3 has 13 residues. Trimming shortened V by 10 bases and J by 4 bases, and 16 bases separated the two germline ends. CDR3 DNA: TGTGCCACCCTGGACAGTTTAACCTATGGCTACACCTTC. Translating it yields CATLDSLTYGYTF.

J is TRBJ2-3 and V is TRBV19, with 7 bases identical to TRBD1. The V gene's germline CDR1 is LNHDA and CDR2 SQIVND (reference sequence). CDR3 length equals 16 residues. V shed 2 bases, J shed 8 bases, and the junction held 13 bases outside the gene matches. In DNA, the CDR3 is TGTGCCAGTAGTATACTAGGGGGACAGCTAGGAGGTACGCAGTATTTT. The encoded protein is CASSILGGQLGGTQYF.

The V call is TRBV5-1, the J call TRBJ1-1, with 8 bases aligning to TRBD1. The CDR3 is 17 amino acids. The germline CDR1 and CDR2 sequences are SGHRS and YFSETQ. The ends lost 4 bases at V and 4 bases at J; junction bases unmatched: 15. CDR3 sequence: CASSASGGVGASTEAFF. In DNA, the CDR3 is TGCGCCAGCAGCGCGTCAGGGGGCGTTGGGGCCAGCACTGAAGCTTTCTTT.

The chain uses TRBV29-1 and TRBJ2-5, with D tentatively TRBD1 (5 bases). Germline CDR1 reads SQVTM; CDR2 reads ANQGSEA. Between the trimmed V and J ends, which lost 2 bases and 2 bases, there was a span of 12 bases. This CDR3 contains 14 residues. The CDR3 DNA sequence: TGCAGCGTTGAACGGTTTCAGGGACAAGAGACCCAGTACTTC. It encodes CSVERFQGQETQYF.

The chain recombines TRBV6-5 with TRBJ2-1, with a weak D call TRBD2 (5 bases). The CDR3 runs 14 residues. V lost 6 bases and J 5 bases, leaving 14 bases between the germline ends. The germline gives CDR1 MNHEY, CDR2 SVGAGI. The chain's CDR3 is CASSVLLAHNEQFF. CDR3 sequence (DNA): TGTGCCAGCAGCGTTCTTCTAGCTCACAATGAGCAGTTCTTC.

The chain employs TRBV28 and TRBJ1-1; tentatively, D is TRBD1 (6 bases). With 6 bases removed from V and 1 base from J, the gap between germline ends came to 18 bases. Germline CDR1 is MDHEN and CDR2 is SYDVKM. This CDR3 is built from 16 residues. The CDR3 bases are TGTGCCAGCAGGATTCAGGGGCTCGGTGGGAACACTGAAGCTTTCTTT. Amino acid sequence: CASRIQGLGGNTEAFF.

The rearrangement uses TRBV6-5 and TRBJ1-2, with unresolved D. Trimming stripped 6 bases from V and 8 bases from J, with 16 bases between. Germline CDR1 and CDR2: MNHEY and SVGAGI. The CDR3 sequence is 13 residues long. CDR3 sequence reads: CASRKRGLRGYTF. CDR3 in DNA: TGTGCCAGCAGGAAGCGTGGGTTACGCGGCTACACCTTC.

The chain joins TRBV14 to TRBJ2-1; 14 bases line up with TRBD2. In germline, CDR1 is SGHDN, CDR2 FVKESK. The V and J ends lost 4 bases and 7 bases, in that order; junction bases with no gene match: 9. The CDR3 consists of 17 residues. In nucleotides, the CDR3 is TGTGCCAGCAGCCTGCGAGGACTAGCGGGGGGACCAAATGAGCAGTTCTTC. Residues: CASSLRGLAGGPNEQFF.

CDR3 coding DNA: TGTGCCAGCAGGGAGTCACGAAATGGGACAGGGGAGGATGAAAAACTGTTTTTT. Encoded protein: CASRESRNGTGEDEKLFF. The chain uses TRBV25-1 and TRBJ1-4, with 10 nucleotides matching TRBD1. Germline V gene data show CDR1 as MGHDK and CDR2 as SYGVNS. Trimming cost V 6 bases and J 6 bases; bases outside gene matches: 16. This CDR3 has 18 amino acids.

The chain is built from TRBV7-3 and TRBJ1-6; no reliable D call. The CDR3 contains 13 residues. With 3 bases removed from V and 7 bases from J, the gap between germline ends came to 7 bases. Germline-derived CDR1 and CDR2 are SGHTA and FQGTGA. CDR3 residues: CASSFTENSPLHF. The CDR3 DNA sequence: TGTGCCAGCAGCTTCACAGAAAATTCACCCCTCCACTTT.

V gene TRBV7-3 combines with J gene TRBJ2-3; TRBD2 agrees at 7 bases. This CDR3 is built from 16 residues. J lost 1 base, V lost 5 bases, and 9 bases had no gene match. Looked up from germline, CDR1 is SGHTA and CDR2 is FQGTGA. Here the CDR3 DNA reads TGTGCCAGCAGCGCCGGACTAGTCTGGGGCACAGATACGCAGTATTTT. Protein product: CASSAGLVWGTDTQYF.

This clone came up a few times. The V call is TRBV9, the J call TRBJ1-1, with a tentative D call TRBD1 (6 bases). V gave up 0 bases and J gave up 4 bases, with 13 bases separating them. Germline CDR1 reads SGDLS; CDR2 reads YYNGEE. The CDR3 length is 15 residues. The CDR3 bases are TGTGCCAGCAGCGTAGCCCAGGGGATCGGCACTGAAGCTTTCTTT. This encodes CASSVAQGIGTEAFF.

This clone was seen a few times. The chain recombines TRBV5-6 with TRBJ1-2, with TRBD1 identical over 8 bases. Per germline, CDR1 SGHDT and CDR2 YYEEEE. CDR3 size: 14 residues. V lost 2 bases to trimming and J lost 4 bases; unmatched junction nucleotides: 4. CDR3 sequence reads: CASSFQGAGYGYTF. The CDR3 DNA reads TGTGCCAGCAGCTTTCAGGGGGCGGGCTATGGCTACACCTTC.

The CDR3 DNA sequence: TGTGCCAGCAGTTACTCGGGACAAGTTGAGTTCTTC. This encodes CASSYSGQVEFF. The rearrangement links TRBV6-2 or TRBV6-3 to TRBJ2-1, with D perhaps matching TRBD1 (6 bases). V was shortened by 0 bases and J by 14 bases, with 11 bases between the two germline ends. The germline V gene encodes CDR1 MNHEY and CDR2 SVGEGT. CDR3 size: 12 residues.

The genes are TRBV7-6 and TRBJ2-5; 10 bases align to TRBD2. The J segment lost 4 bases and the V segment lost 2 bases, leaving 4 bases of the junction unmatched. The CDR3 length is 15 residues. Germline V CDR1 and CDR2: SGHVS, FNYEAQ. Written as DNA, the CDR3 is TGTGCCAGCAGCTTAAGAGCTAGCGGGGGAGAGACCCAGTACTTC. It encodes CASSLRASGGETQYF. Full variable domain (remainder filled in from reference TRBV7-6 and TRBJ2-5): GAGVSQSPRYKVTKRGQDVALRCDPISGHVSLYWYRQALGQGPEFLTYFNYEAQQDKSGLPNDRFSAERPEGSISTLTIQRTEQRDSAMYRCASSLRASGGETQYFGPGTRLLVL.

This clone was seen a single time. The rearrangement uses TRBV5-4 and TRBJ2-2; 9 nucleotides agree with TRBD1. V lost 1 base to trimming and J lost 5 bases; unmatched junction nucleotides: 3. Per germline, CDR1 SGHNT and CDR2 YYREEE (reference sequence). This CDR3 spans 15 amino acids. CDR3 nucleotides: TGTGCCAGCAGCTTGTGGGACAGGGATACCGGGGAGCTGTTTTTT. This gives the protein CASSLWDRDTGELFF.